Shown below are 11 T cell receptor beta chains from a single sample sequenced in a study of shared clonotypes between healthy human individuals. Repertoires were generated with immunoSEQ multiplex PCR, while TCRdb's copy carries only in-frame clones and drops some. The sample includes about 2.4 million clones, around 90% seen only once; the top ten take around 0.14%. Sequencing input: naive CD4+ T cells sorted from blood. Indicated subset: CD45RA+ positively selected. The receptor source for this set is a man aged 18-30 years in good health.

The chain carries TRBV9 and TRBJ2-7, with 10 nucleotides matching TRBD2. V gave up 3 bases and J gave up 5 bases; unmatched junction bases: 11. The CDR3 runs to 16 residues. From germline, CDR1 is SGDLS and CDR2 YYNGEE. CDR3: CASSARTSGGKNEQYF. The CDR3 DNA reads TGTGCCAGCAGCGCCAGGACTAGCGGAGGGAAGAACGAGCAGTACTTC.

J is TRBJ1-2 and V is TRBV28; D not resolved. Germline CDR1 is MDHEN and CDR2 is SYDVKM. This CDR3 has 13 amino acids. Between the trimmed V and J ends, which lost 3 bases and 5 bases, there was a span of 10 bases. The CDR3 sequence is CASSFVGQYGYTF. The CDR3 DNA reads TGTGCCAGCAGTTTTGTAGGGCAGTATGGCTACACCTTC.

The gene calls are TRBV5-1 and TRBJ2-2, with 7 bases identical to TRBD2. This CDR3 region has 15 residues. V was clipped by 4 bases and J by 5 bases; unmatched bases: 8. The germline CDR1 and CDR2 sequences are SGHRS and YFSETQ. CDR3 amino acids: CASSDGRQGTGELFF. The CDR3 coding sequence is TGCGCCAGCAGCGACGGGAGGCAAGGAACCGGGGAGCTGTTTTTT.

This chain uses TRBV29-1 with TRBJ2-7; 9 bases match TRBD2. CDR3 size: 14 residues. The germline gives CDR1 SQVTM, CDR2 ANQGSEA. J lost 2 bases, V lost 5 bases, and 7 bases had no gene match. The CDR3 loop is CSVIEGGGAYEQYF. The CDR3 DNA reads as TGCAGCGTTATAGAAGGCGGGGGGGCCTACGAGCAGTACTTC.

The genes are TRBV18 and TRBJ2-1; 12 nucleotides line up with TRBD2. This CDR3 has 18 residues. Germline loops: CDR1 KGHSH, CDR2 LQKENI. Trimming took 2 bases from V and 0 from J; bases not matched to a gene: 5. CDR3 in amino acids: CASSPRLAGESSYNEQFF. The DNA of the CDR3 is TGTGCCAGCTCACCAAGACTAGCGGGGGAGAGCTCCTACAATGAGCAGTTCTTC.

This CDR3 reads CASKTGAQETQYF. CDR3 nucleotides: TGTGCCAGCAAGACAGGGGCCCAAGAGACCCAGTACTTC. The chain has TRBV2 and TRBJ2-5; TRBD1 matches at 8 bases. The germline gives CDR1 SNHLY, CDR2 FYNNEI. The CDR3 has 13 amino acids. V lost 7 bases, J lost 1 base, and 2 bases stayed unmatched.

This rearrangement joins TRBV5-6 to TRBJ2-2; D unresolved. The CDR3 runs 13 residues. The germline V and J ends were trimmed by 4 bases and 5 bases, with 9 bases remaining between them. The germline V gene encodes CDR1 SGHDT and CDR2 YYEEEE. CDR3 sequence: CASSLYITGELFF. The CDR3 bases are TGTGCCAGCAGCCTCTACATAACCGGGGAGCTGTTTTTT.

The chain carries TRBV28 and TRBJ2-7, with D perhaps TRBD2 (7 bases). Germline CDR1 and CDR2: MDHEN and SYDVKM. The CDR3 has 15 amino acids. V was pared by 6 bases and J by 0 bases, with 15 bases between. The CDR3 DNA is TGTGCCAGCAGCCAGCCCGGGGGGCCCTCCTACGAGCAGTACTTC. Translation: CASSQPGGPSYEQYF.

This clone was seen a few times. V usage is TRBV6-1 and J usage is TRBJ1-1, with 8 bases matching TRBD1. The junction had 1 base not matched to a gene; V was cut back by 7 bases and J by 3 bases. CDR1 MNHNS and CDR2 SASEGT come from the germline V gene. The CDR3 spans 12 residues. The CDR3 DNA reads as TGTGCCAGCAAGGACAGGGACACTGAAGCTTTCTTT. This encodes CASKDRDTEAFF.

The chain employs TRBV18 and TRBJ2-1; 12 bases are shared with TRBD2. Germline CDR1 KGHSH, CDR2 LQKENI. This CDR3 has 15 amino acids. V was clipped by 6 bases and J by 10 bases; unmatched bases: 10. CDR3 in DNA: TGTGCCAGCTCCCCCGGACTAGCGGGACTCTTGGAGCAGTTCTTC. It is translated as CASSPGLAGLLEQFF.

The chain recombines TRBV18 with TRBJ2-7; 8 positions match TRBD1. V lost 4 bases and J lost 1; bases outside the gene matches: 6. Germline V gene lookup returns CDR1 KGHSH and CDR2 LQKENI. This CDR3 has 15 residues. This CDR3 is CASSHAGQGSYEQYF. Written as DNA, the CDR3 is TGTGCCAGCTCACACGCCGGACAGGGATCCTACGAGCAGTACTTC.